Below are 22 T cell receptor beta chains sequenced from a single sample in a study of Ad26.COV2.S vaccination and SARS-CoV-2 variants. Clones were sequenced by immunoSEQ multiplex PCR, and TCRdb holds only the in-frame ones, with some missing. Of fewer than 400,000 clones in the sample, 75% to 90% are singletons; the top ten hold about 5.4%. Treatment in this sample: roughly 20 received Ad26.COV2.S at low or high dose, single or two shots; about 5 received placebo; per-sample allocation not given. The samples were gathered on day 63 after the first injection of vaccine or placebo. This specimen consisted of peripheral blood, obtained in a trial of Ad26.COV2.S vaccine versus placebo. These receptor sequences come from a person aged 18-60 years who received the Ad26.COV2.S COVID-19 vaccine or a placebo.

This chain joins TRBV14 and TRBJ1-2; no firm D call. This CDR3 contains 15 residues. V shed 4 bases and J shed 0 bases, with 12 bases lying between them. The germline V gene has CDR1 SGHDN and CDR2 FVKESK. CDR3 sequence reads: CASSPRRNSNYGYTF. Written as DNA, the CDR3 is TGTGCCAGCAGCCCCCGACGGAACTCTAACTATGGCTACACCTTC. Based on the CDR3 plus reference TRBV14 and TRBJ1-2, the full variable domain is EAGVTQFPSHSVIEKGQTVTLRCDPISGHDNLYWYRRVMGKEIKFLLHFVKESKQDESGMPNNRFLAERTGGTYSTLKVQPAELEDSGVYFCASSPRRNSNYGYTFGSGTRLTVV.

The DNA of the CDR3 is TGTGCCAGCAGCCCAGACCTAGGCTTAGCGGGAGGGGGGTTCAATGAGCAGTTCTTC. It specifies CASSPDLGLAGGGFNEQFF. The chain employs TRBV9 and TRBJ2-1; 11 nucleotides agree with TRBD2. Germline V gene sequence: CDR1 SGDLS, CDR2 YYNGEE. The CDR3 covers 19 residues. After removal of 4 bases from V and 6 bases from J, the junction contained 18 bases not matched to a gene.

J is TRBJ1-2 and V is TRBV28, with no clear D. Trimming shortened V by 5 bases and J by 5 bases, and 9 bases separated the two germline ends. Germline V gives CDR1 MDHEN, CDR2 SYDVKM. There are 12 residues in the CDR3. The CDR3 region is CASSLVGYGYTF. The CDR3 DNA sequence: TGTGCCAGCAGTCTGGTGGGTTATGGCTACACCTTC.

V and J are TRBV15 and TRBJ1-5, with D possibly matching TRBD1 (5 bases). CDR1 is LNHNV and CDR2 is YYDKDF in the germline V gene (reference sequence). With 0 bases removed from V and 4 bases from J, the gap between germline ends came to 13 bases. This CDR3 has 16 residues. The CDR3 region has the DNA TGTGCCACCAGCAGAGAGGGAGGGGCGAAGAATCAGCCCCAGCATTTT. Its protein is CATSREGGAKNQPQHF.

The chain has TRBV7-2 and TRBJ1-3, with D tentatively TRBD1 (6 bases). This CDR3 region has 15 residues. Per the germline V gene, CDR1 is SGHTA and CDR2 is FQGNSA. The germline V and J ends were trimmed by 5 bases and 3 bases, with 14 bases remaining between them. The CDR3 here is CASSPQGTFGNTIYF. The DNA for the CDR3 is TGTGCCAGCAGCCCTCAGGGGACTTTTGGAAACACCATATATTTT.

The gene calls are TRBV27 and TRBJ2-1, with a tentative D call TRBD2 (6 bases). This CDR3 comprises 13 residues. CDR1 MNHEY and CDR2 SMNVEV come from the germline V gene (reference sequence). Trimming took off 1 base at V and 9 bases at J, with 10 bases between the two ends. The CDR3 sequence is CASSLLLAGEQFF. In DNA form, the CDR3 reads TGTGCCAGCAGTTTATTACTAGCAGGTGAGCAGTTCTTC.

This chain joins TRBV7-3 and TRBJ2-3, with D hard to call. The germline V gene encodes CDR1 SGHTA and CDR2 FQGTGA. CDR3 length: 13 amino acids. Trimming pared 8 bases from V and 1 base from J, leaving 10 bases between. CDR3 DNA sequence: TGTGCCAGCTCTCATAGGGGCACAGATACGCAGTATTTT. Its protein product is CASSHRGTDTQYF.

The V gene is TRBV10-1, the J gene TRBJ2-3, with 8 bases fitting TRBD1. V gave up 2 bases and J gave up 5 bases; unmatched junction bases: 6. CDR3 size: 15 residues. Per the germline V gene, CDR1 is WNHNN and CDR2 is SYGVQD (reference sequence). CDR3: CASSEGQGAGDTQYF. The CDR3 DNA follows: TGCGCCAGCAGTGAGGGGCAGGGGGCAGGAGATACGCAGTATTTT.

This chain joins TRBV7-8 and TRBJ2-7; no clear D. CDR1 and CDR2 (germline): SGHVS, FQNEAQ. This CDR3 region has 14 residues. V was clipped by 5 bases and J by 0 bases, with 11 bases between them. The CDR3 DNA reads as TGTGCCAGCAGCCCAAGCGAGATCTCCTACGAGCAGTACGTC. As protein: CASSPSEISYEQYV.

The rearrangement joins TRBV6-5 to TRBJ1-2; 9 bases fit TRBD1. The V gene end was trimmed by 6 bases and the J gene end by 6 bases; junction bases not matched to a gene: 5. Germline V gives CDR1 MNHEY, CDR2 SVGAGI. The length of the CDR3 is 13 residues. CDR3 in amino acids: CASSLGQGNGYTF. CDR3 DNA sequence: TGTGCCAGCAGCCTGGGACAGGGAAATGGCTACACCTTC.

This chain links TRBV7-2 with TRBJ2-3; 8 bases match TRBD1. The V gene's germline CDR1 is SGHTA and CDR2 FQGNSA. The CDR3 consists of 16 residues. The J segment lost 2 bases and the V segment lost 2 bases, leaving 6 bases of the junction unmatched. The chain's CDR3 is CASSLIGTGYTDTQYF. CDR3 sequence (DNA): TGTGCCAGCAGCTTAATCGGGACAGGCTACACAGATACGCAGTATTTT.

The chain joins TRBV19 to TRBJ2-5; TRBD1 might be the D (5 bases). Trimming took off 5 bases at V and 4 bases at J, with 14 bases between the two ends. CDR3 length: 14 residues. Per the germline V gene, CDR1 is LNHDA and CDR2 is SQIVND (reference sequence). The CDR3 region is CASSPSIGAETQYF. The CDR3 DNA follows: TGTGCCAGTAGTCCCTCAATAGGGGCAGAGACCCAGTACTTC. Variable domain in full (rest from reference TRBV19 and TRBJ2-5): DGGITQSPKYLFRKEGQNVTLSCEQNLNHDAMYWYRQDPGQGLRLIYYSQIVNDFQKGDIAEGYSVSREKKESFPLTVTSAQKNPTAFYLCASSPSIGAETQYFGPGTRLLVL.

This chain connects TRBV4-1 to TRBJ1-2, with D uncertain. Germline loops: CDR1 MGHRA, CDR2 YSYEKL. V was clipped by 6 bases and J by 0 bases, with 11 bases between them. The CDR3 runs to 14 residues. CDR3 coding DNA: TGCGCCAGCAGTGCCCTTGGGGCTAACTATGGCTACACCTTC. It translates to CASSALGANYGYTF.

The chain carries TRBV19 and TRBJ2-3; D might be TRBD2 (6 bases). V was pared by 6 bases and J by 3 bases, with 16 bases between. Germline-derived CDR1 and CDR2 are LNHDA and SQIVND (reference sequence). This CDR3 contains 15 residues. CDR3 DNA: TGTGCCAGTAGCACCTCGGGACTCACAACAGATACGCAGTATTTT. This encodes CASSTSGLTTDTQYF. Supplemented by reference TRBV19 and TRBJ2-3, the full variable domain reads DGGITQSPKYLFRKEGQNVTLSCEQNLNHDAMYWYRQDPGQGLRLIYYSQIVNDFQKGDIAEGYSVSREKKESFPLTVTSAQKNPTAFYLCASSTSGLTTDTQYFGPGTRLTVL.

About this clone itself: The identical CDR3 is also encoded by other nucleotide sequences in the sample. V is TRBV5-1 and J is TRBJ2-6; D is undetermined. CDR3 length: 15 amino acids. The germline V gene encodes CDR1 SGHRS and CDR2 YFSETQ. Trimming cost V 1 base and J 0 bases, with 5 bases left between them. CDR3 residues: CASSLSGSGANVLTF. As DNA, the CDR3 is TGCGCCAGCAGCTTGTCCGGCTCTGGGGCCAACGTCCTGACTTTC.

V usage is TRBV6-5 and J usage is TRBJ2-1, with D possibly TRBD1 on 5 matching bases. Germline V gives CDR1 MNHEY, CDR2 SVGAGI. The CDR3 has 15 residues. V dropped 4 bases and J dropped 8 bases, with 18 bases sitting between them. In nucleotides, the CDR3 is TGTGCCAGCAGTTGGCAGGGTGCCACTTACGATGAGCAGTTCTTC. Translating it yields CASSWQGATYDEQFF.

CDR3 DNA sequence: TGTGCCAGTAGCCCCTTTTCAGGGGCCGGGAATGAGCAGTTCTTC. Its translation: CASSPFSGAGNEQFF. The chain carries TRBV19 and TRBJ2-1; a weak D match, TRBD1 (6 bases). The ends were cut back, 6 bases at V and 7 bases at J, with 19 bases in the middle. The CDR3 consists of 15 residues. Germline loops: CDR1 LNHDA, CDR2 SQIVND (reference sequence). Together with reference TRBV19 and TRBJ2-1, the CDR3 gives the full variable domain: DGGITQSPKYLFRKEGQNVTLSCEQNLNHDAMYWYRQDPGQGLRLIYYSQIVNDFQKGDIAEGYSVSREKKESFPLTVTSAQKNPTAFYLCASSPFSGAGNEQFFGPGTRLTVL.

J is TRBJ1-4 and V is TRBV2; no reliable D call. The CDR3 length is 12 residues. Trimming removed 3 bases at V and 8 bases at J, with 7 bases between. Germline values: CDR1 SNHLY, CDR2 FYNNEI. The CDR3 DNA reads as TGTGCCAGCAGTGAGCAAAAAGAAAAACTGTTTTTT. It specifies CASSEQKEKLFF.

The CDR3 DNA is TGTGCCAGCAGCCCCGGTGGATATCCCTCAACTTTCTTT. Translating it yields CASSPGGYPSTFF. The chain employs TRBV9 and TRBJ1-1; D ambiguous. The CDR3 length is 13 residues. Deletions cut 4 bases from V and 12 bases from J, with 19 bases between. Per the germline V gene, CDR1 is SGDLS and CDR2 is YYNGEE.

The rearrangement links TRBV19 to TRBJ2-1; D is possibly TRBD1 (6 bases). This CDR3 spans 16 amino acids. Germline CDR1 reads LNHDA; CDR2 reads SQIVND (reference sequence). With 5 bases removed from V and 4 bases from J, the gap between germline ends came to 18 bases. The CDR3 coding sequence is TGTGCCAGTAGTCTCGGTGGGGGCAGGATATACAATGAGCAGTTCTTC. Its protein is CASSLGGGRIYNEQFF. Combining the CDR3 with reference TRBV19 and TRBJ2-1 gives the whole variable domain DGGITQSPKYLFRKEGQNVTLSCEQNLNHDAMYWYRQDPGQGLRLIYYSQIVNDFQKGDIAEGYSVSREKKESFPLTVTSAQKNPTAFYLCASSLGGGRIYNEQFFGPGTRLTVL.

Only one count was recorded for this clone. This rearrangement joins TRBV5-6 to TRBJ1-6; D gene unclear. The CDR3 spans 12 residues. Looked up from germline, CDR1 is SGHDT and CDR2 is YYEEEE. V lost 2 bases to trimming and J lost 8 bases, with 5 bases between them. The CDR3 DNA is TGTGCCAGCAGCTTTTTGGATTCACCCCTCCACTTT. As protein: CASSFLDSPLHF.

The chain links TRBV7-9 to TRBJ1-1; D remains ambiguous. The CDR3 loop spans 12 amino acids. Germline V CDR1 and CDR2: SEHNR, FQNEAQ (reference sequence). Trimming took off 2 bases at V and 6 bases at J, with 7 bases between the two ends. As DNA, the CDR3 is TGTGCCAGCAGCTTATACTACGCTGAAGCTTTCTTT. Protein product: CASSLYYAEAFF.